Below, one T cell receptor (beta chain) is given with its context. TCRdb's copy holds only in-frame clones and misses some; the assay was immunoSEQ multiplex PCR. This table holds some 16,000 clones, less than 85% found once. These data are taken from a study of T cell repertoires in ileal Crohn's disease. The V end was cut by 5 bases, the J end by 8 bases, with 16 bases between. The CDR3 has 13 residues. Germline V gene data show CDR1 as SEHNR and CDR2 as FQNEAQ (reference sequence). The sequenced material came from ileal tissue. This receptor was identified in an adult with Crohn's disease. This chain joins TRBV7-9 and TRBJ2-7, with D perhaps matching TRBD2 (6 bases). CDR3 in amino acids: CASSVGTAVQQYF. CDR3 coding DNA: TGTGCCAGCAGCGTCGGGACTGCAGTACAGCAGTACTTC.